This T cell receptor beta chain was recovered during a study of blood T cell repertoires in COVID-19. Background on the study: COVID-19 samples collected from the United States, Italy and Spain covered acute and convalescent phases. In each case, the material was cDNA or gDNA derived from T cells, B-cell-depleted T cells, or PBMCs.

Germline V gene lookup returns CDR1 ENHRY and CDR2 SYGVKD. The V gene lost 4 bases and the J gene lost 6 bases, with 12 bases spanning the gap. The CDR3 contains 13 residues. This clone was found once. Per the study methods: Estimates of nucleated cell counts were drawn from the amplification of reference gene primers. The table came from immunoSEQ multiplex PCR; TCRdb's copy has only in-frame clones and leaves some out. That table gives V, J and clone size, and the DNA gave D and trimming. The table lists about 200,000 clones, roughly 81% of them singletons. The receptor comes from a woman between 50 and 59 years old with active or convalescent COVID-19. This sequence joins TRBV10-3 and TRBJ1-2, with no clear D. The sample comprised peripheral blood. For the CDR3, the DNA is TGTGCCATCAGTGTCCACCGTGAGGATGGCTACACCTTC. It encodes CAISVHREDGYTF.